Following are 18 T cell receptor beta chains from one sample sequenced in a study of cytomegalovirus exposure and HLA in healthy donors. Using immunoSEQ multiplex PCR, the repertoire was profiled, and TCRdb retains in-frame clones only, with some absent. The repertoire has 110,000 or so clones, approximately 89% of them found once; the top ten carry 1.5% to 2%. The specimen sequenced was PBMCs. The receptors stem from a man between 18 and 35 years old in good health and CMV-seronegative.

The chain uses TRBV6-5 and TRBJ2-7; 7 nucleotides agree with TRBD1. Germline trimming cut 2 bases from V and 6 bases from J; bases unmatched to any gene: 13. The germline CDR1 and CDR2 sequences are MNHEY and SVGAGI. The CDR3 runs to 16 residues. The CDR3 protein is CASSYLSGRGSGEQYF. As DNA, the CDR3 is TGTGCCAGCAGTTACCTATCCGGCAGGGGGTCAGGCGAGCAGTACTTC.

V is TRBV27 and J is TRBJ2-1; TRBD2 might be the D (6 bases). Trimming pared 5 bases from V and 5 bases from J, leaving 13 bases between. The length of the CDR3 is 14 residues. Germline assignment: CDR1 MNHEY and CDR2 SMNVEV (reference sequence). The CDR3 region is CASSPLGGDNEQFF. CDR3 in DNA: TGTGCCAGCAGTCCCCTGGGGGGAGACAATGAGCAGTTCTTC.

The chain has TRBV7-2 and TRBJ2-3, with D possibly matching TRBD1 (6 bases). Deletions cut 5 bases from V and 5 bases from J, with 14 bases between. This CDR3 spans 14 amino acids. Germline V gene lookup returns CDR1 SGHTA and CDR2 FQGNSA. CDR3 nucleotide sequence: TGTGCCAGCAGCATACGAGGGGGTAGAGATACGCAGTATTTT. It encodes CASSIRGGRDTQYF.

The chain recombines TRBV7-2 with TRBJ2-7; TRBD1 agrees at 9 bases. V trimming: 4 bases; J trimming: 2 bases; junction bases outside the gene matches: 6. There are 15 residues in the CDR3. The germline V gene encodes CDR1 SGHTA and CDR2 FQGNSA. CDR3 sequence (DNA): TGTGCCAGCAGCTACGGGACAGGGCTCCCCTACGAGCAGTACTTC. Encoded protein: CASSYGTGLPYEQYF. The entire variable domain, with the rest obtained from reference TRBV7-2 and TRBJ2-7, is as follows: GAGVSQSPSNKVTEKGKDVELRCDPISGHTALYWYRQSLGQGLEFLIYFQGNSAPDKSGLPSDRFSAERTGGSVSTLTIQRTQQEDSAVYLCASSYGTGLPYEQYFGPGTRLTVT.

This chain uses TRBV11-3 with TRBJ2-7; 7 bases align to TRBD1. The CDR3 runs 15 residues. Trimming took 1 base from V and 6 from J; bases not matched to a gene: 9. Germline V gene sequence: CDR1 SGHNT, CDR2 YENEEA. In nucleotides, the CDR3 is TGTGCCAGCAGCTTAGCGGGCAGGGGGTCGGCCGAGCAGTACTTC. Its protein is CASSLAGRGSAEQYF.

Many counts were recorded for this clone. The same CDR3 also results from other DNA sequences found in this sample. The gene calls are TRBV6-5 and TRBJ2-1, with 9 nucleotides matching TRBD1. The junction had 6 bases not matched to a gene; V was cut back by 4 bases and J by 5 bases. The CDR3 consists of 15 residues. Germline values: CDR1 MNHEY, CDR2 SVGAGI. This chain's CDR3 is CASSSTGGLNNEQFF. The CDR3 DNA sequence: TGTGCCAGCAGTTCAACAGGGGGCTTGAACAATGAGCAGTTCTTC.

As to this clone: The same CDR3 can be traced to other DNA sequences in this sample. CDR3 DNA sequence: TGCGCCAGCAGCTTGGTGGGGGGATTGAACACTGAAGCTTTCTTT. Amino acid sequence: CASSLVGGLNTEAFF. The genes are TRBV5-1 and TRBJ1-1, with D maybe TRBD1 (5 bases). CDR3 length: 15 amino acids. The V end lost 0 bases, the J end lost 0 bases, and 9 bases lay between the germline ends. The germline V gene has CDR1 SGHRS and CDR2 YFSETQ.

The chain carries TRBV5-6 and TRBJ2-7, with a weak D call TRBD2 (6 bases). Germline V CDR1 and CDR2: SGHDT, YYEEEE. The CDR3 is 17 amino acids. Between the trimmed V and J ends, which lost 4 bases and 2 bases, there was a span of 22 bases. In DNA, the CDR3 is TGTGCCAGCAGCCCCCCCGGACCGGGGGAGTTGGCCTACGAGCAGTACTTC. Amino acid sequence: CASSPPGPGELAYEQYF.

The chain is built from TRBV7-8 and TRBJ1-5, with TRBD1 as a possible D gene (6 bases). This CDR3 is 16 amino acids long. From germline, CDR1 is SGHVS and CDR2 FQNEAQ. Trimming took 4 bases from V and 14 from J, leaving 27 bases between them. CDR3 in DNA: TGTGCCAGCAGCTCGGAAGCTAGGACAGTCCGAGTAGCCGAGCATTTT. This codes for CASSSEARTVRVAEHF. The full variable domain, rest sourced from reference TRBV7-8 and TRBJ1-5, is GAGVSQSPRYKVAKRGQDVALRCDPISGHVSLFWYQQALGQGPEFLTYFQNEAQLDKSGLPSDRFFAERPEGSVSTLKIQRTQQEDSAVYLCASSSEARTVRVAEHFGDGTRLSIL.

The rearrangement uses TRBV11-2 and TRBJ2-5, with 8 bases matching TRBD1. Germline CDR1 and CDR2: SGHAT and FQNNGV. The CDR3 loop spans 16 amino acids. J was trimmed by 1 base and V by 2 bases; bases with no gene match: 6. CDR3 bases: TGTGCCAGCAGCTTATCCGGGACAGGAACCCAAGAGACCCAGTACTTC. As protein: CASSLSGTGTQETQYF.

J is TRBJ2-2 and V is TRBV10-1; 11 bases match TRBD1. Germline V gene sequence: CDR1 WNHNN, CDR2 SYGVQD (reference sequence). The CDR3 consists of 16 residues. V shed 6 bases and J 1 base; nucleotides not matched to a gene: 4. CDR3 nucleotides: TGCGCCAGCAGCGGGACAGGGGGAGAGAACACCGGGGAGCTGTTTTTT. Amino acids: CASSGTGGENTGELFF.

The J gene is TRBJ1-1, the V gene TRBV11-2; D ambiguous. Germline assignment: CDR1 SGHAT and CDR2 FQNNGV. The CDR3 length is 14 residues. V lost 5 bases, J lost 4 bases, and 14 bases lay in between. CDR3 in DNA: TGTGCCAGCAGCCCTCACTCTTCGGGCACTGAAGCTTTCTTT. Its protein product is CASSPHSSGTEAFF.

The chain carries TRBV27 and TRBJ2-4, with D tentatively TRBD2 (5 bases). Germline CDR1 reads MNHEY; CDR2 reads SMNVEV (reference sequence). This CDR3 is built from 13 residues. V lost 4 bases and J lost 3, with 7 bases in between. The CDR3 here is CASSYGDKNIQYF. In DNA form, the CDR3 reads TGTGCCAGCAGTTACGGGGACAAAAACATTCAGTACTTC.

The chain combines TRBV28 with TRBJ2-7; maybe TRBD1 (7 bases). The CDR3 totals 19 residues. Germline V lookup: CDR1 MDHEN, CDR2 SYDVKM. Trimming removed 2 bases from V and 7 bases from J, with 30 bases in between. This CDR3 is CASSLRSGGTPGGRIEQYF. CDR3 nucleotides: TGTGCCAGCAGTTTAAGGTCAGGGGGGACTCCTGGGGGTAGGATAGAGCAGTACTTC.

V usage is TRBV28 and J usage is TRBJ2-7; no clear D. CDR3 length: 11 amino acids. In germline, CDR1 is MDHEN, CDR2 SYDVKM. Trimming took off 4 bases at V and 7 bases at J, with 8 bases between the two ends. The CDR3 DNA reads as TGTGCCAGCAGTTCACTCGGGGAGCAGTACTTC. This translates into CASSSLGEQYF.

This chain uses TRBV15 with TRBJ1-4; TRBD1 matches at 11 bases. The germline gives CDR1 LNHNV, CDR2 YYDKDF (reference sequence). Trimming took 5 bases from V and 15 from J; bases not matched to a gene: 17. The CDR3 is made up of 16 amino acids. CDR3: CATSGFLGQGASSLFF. CDR3 bases: TGTGCCACCAGCGGCTTTTTAGGACAGGGGGCGAGTAGCTTGTTTTTT.

The genes are TRBV27 and TRBJ2-1, with 7 bases aligning to TRBD2. The CDR3 spans 15 residues. J was trimmed by 8 bases and V by 8 bases; bases with no gene match: 15. Germline V gene data show CDR1 as MNHEY and CDR2 as SMNVEV (reference sequence). CDR3 DNA sequence: TGTGCCAGCCACCTGACTAGCCACACTCGTGATGAGCAGTTCTTC. This gives the protein CASHLTSHTRDEQFF.

This chain uses TRBV4-1 with TRBJ1-4, with TRBD1 identical over 11 bases. CDR3 length: 16 amino acids. Germline CDR1 MGHRA, CDR2 YSYEKL. J was trimmed by 7 bases and V by 1 base; bases with no gene match: 5. CDR3 coding DNA: TGCGCCAGCAGCCAAGGCCCTGGGACAGGGGGTGAAAAACTGTTTTTT. It specifies CASSQGPGTGGEKLFF.